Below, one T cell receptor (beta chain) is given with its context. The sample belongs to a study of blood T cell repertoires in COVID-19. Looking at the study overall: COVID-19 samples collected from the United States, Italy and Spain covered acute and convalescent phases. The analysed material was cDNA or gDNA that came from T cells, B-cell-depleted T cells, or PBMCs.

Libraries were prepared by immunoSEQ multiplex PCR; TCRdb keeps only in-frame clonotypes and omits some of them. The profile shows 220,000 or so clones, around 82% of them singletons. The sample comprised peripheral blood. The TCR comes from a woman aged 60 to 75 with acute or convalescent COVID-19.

The CDR3, as DNA: TGTGCCAGTACCAGCAGACAGACTGAAGCTTTCTTT. Its protein product is CASTSRQTEAFF. The V call is TRBV19, the J call TRBJ1-1; possibly TRBD1 for D (5 bases). The CDR3 contains 12 residues. In germline, CDR1 is LNHDA, CDR2 SQIVND (reference sequence). Between the trimmed V and J ends, which lost 7 bases and 5 bases, there was a span of 11 bases.